This T cell receptor beta chain was captured by sequencing in a study of beta chain features in type 1 diabetes (dated by TCRdb to 2017 to 2018). About the study as a whole: No differences in mean age, gender distribution, total cell number or subset yield were found between patients and healthy donors. Across all samples, roughly 110,000,000 sorted cells were examined, and cell number per subset correlated strongly with RNA yield. In the study, recently diagnosed type 1 diabetes patients and matched healthy donors were compared on the TCRB repertoires of their sorted circulating CD4+ T cell subsets. Naive and central memory subsets were obtained from all 28 donors, but regulatory and stem cell-like memory subsets were isolated from only 8 patients and roughly eight healthy donors. General findings and caveats noted by the study authors: Sequencing cDNA rather than genomic DNA could over-represent highly expressing activated cells, although activation and CD3 levels did not differ between groups. A moderate but significant shortening of TCRB CDR3 length was observed in type 1 diabetes patients in all four CD4+ subsets. Shorter templates might be favored by PCR, yet because patient and control samples were amplified and corrected together, any such skew would affect both groups equally. The naive, central memory and regulatory TCRB repertoires appeared to resemble one another more closely among patients than among healthy donors. Because the HLA sub-analyses included only small numbers of individuals, any influence of HLA type on TCRB rearrangement was left unresolved. Patients with type 1 diabetes made fewer insertions and deleted more nucleotides at VDJ recombination sites, implying thymic rearrangement abnormalities.

The entire isolated RNA was reverse transcribed using the High Capacity cDNA Reverse Transcription Kit, and thus expressed TCRB transcripts were sequenced. Naive, central memory and regulatory T cell samples underwent deep immunoSEQ sequencing, averaging about 3.57 million total reads per sample. After sorted cells were lysed in RLT buffer, RNA was extracted with DNase-treated RNeasy Micro or Mini kits, with the choice depending on cell number. To prevent cross-contamination, every cell subset was processed on its own, while patient and healthy donor samples were processed together. The immunoSEQ multiplex PCR was used to amplify TCRB sequences from cDNA, yielding 87-bp fragments that span the CDR3 region. Sequencing of the amplicons was performed on the Illumina HiSeq platform. Under the source paper's analysis protocol: PCR bias was computationally corrected using synthetic template baselines, reads within Hamming distance 2 were collapsed, and singletons that could not be merged were discarded. Reads were aligned to IMGT to assign V, D and J genes, CDR3 length, and insertions or deletions at six rearrangement sites. Within each subset, clonotype counts were normalized to the number of sorted cells before true diversity and Gini coefficients were calculated with the tcR R package. The overlap coefficient, calculated on TCRB nucleotide sequences, was used to quantify repertoire sharing. TCRdb retrieved this table from immuneACCESS and kept in-frame rearrangements only. Not all clones are present; in checked studies, unresolved V genes account for under half, and no reason is known for the remainder. That table furnishes V, J and clone size, whereas the DNA furnished D and trimming. For this sample the table gives 150,000 or so clones, of which under 60% were detected only once. Roughly 0.43% of the sample comes from the top ten.

V gives up 4 bases and J gives up 9 bases, and the segment between their germline ends measures 13 bases. The germline V gene encodes CDR1 KGHSH and CDR2 LQKENI. Including the terminal cysteine and phenylalanine, the CDR3 comprises 12 residues. Only the CDR3 portion is preserved as DNA: 36 bases, with reading frame beginning at the first base. From each donor, a single peripheral blood sample of around 120 mL on average was drawn into heparinised tubes. Naive, central memory, regulatory and stem cell-like memory CD4+ T cells were sorted on a BD FACSAria II using a panel including CD45RO, CCR7, CD25, CD127, CD95 and CD27. Every sorted population had a purity above 95%. Right away, PBMCs were isolated by Lymphoprep density gradient centrifugation and were stained directly, with no culture step. To minimize batch effects, samples were stained and sorted in pairs, one healthy donor with one patient per experiment.

In regard to this clone: No cognate antigen has been identified for it. Base qualities are not at hand, and no much larger clone is one base apart.

The TCR sequence derives from a man aged 18-30 years in good health. The chain employs TRBV18 and TRBJ2-7, and the D gene may be TRBD1, 6 bases matching. Sequencing was done on a sample of Tregs from blood. In light of the paper, this sample's cell subset or site label describes: regulatory CD4+ T cells. The CDR3 sequence is CASSRLGAGQYF. The bases are TGTGCCAGCTCACGGTTGGGGGCAGGGCAGTACTTC. The full variable domain, with segments outside the CDR3 supplied by the reference TRBV18 and TRBJ2-7 proteins, appears as NAGVMQNPRHLVRRRGQEARLRCSPMKGHSHVYWYRQLPEEGLKFMVYLQKENIIDESGMPKERFSAEFPKEGPSILRIQQVVRGDSAAYFCASSRLGAGQYFGPGTRLTVT.